The present T cell receptor (beta chain) was sequenced within a study of T cells in localized non-small cell lung cancer. Regarding the study as a whole: Adjacent lung had a median approximately 57 of the 100 largest tumor clones. Greater T cell density in blood accompanied longer overall survival. Adjacent uninvolved lung tissue had the highest T cell clonality, exceeding tumor.

This table comes from immunoSEQ multiplex PCR, and its TCRdb copy is limited to in-frame clones, with some not included. Among about 3,400 clones listed, roughly 22% were seen once. By sample share, this clone is medium-sized. Its antigen is unknown. The length of the CDR3 is 13 residues. CDR1 LGHNT and CDR2 FRNRAP come from the germline V gene. The sequence was obtained from a man aged 18 to 55 with stage II lung adenocarcinoma. This chain connects TRBV12-5 to TRBJ1-5; D ambiguous. Sequencing used lung tumor tissue, obtained before any cancer treatment. For the CDR3, the DNA is TGTGCCAGCCGAAGGGCGTACAATCAGCCCCAGCATTTT. It codes for CASRRAYNQPQHF.